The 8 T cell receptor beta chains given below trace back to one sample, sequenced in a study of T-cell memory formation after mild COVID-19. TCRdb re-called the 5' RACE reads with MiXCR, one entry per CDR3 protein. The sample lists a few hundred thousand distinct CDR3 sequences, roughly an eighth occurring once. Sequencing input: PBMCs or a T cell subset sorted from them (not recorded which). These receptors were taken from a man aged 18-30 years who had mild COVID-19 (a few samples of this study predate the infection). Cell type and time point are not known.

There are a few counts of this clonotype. The CDR3: CASSTTSAYTDTQYF. The CDR3 DNA reads as TGTGCCAGCAGCACTACTAGCGCATACACAGATACGCAGTATTTT. The V call is TRBV6-5, the J call TRBJ2-3; 7 nucleotides agree with TRBD2. With 6 bases clipped from V and 2 bases from J, the junction kept 8 bases outside the gene matches. Germline-derived CDR1 and CDR2 are MNHEY and SVGAGI. This CDR3 has 15 residues.

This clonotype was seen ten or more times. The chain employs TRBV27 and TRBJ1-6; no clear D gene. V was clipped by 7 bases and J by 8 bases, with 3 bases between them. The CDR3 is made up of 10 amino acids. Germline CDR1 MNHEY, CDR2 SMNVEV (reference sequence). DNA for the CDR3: TGTGCCAGCACGGATTCACCCCTCCACTTT. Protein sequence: CASTDSPLHF.

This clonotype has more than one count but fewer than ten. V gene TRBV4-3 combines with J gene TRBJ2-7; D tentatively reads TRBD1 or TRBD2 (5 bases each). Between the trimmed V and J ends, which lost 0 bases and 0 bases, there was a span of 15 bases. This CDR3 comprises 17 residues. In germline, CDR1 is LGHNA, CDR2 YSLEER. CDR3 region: CASSQDYWGTLSYEQYF. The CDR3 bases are TGCGCCAGCAGCCAAGATTATTGGGGGACCCTCTCCTACGAGCAGTACTTC.

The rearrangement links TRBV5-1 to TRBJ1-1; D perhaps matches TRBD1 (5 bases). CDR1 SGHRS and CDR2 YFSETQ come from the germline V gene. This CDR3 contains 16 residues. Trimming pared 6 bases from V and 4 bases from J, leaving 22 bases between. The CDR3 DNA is TGCGCCAGCAATCTTGGGCAGGGCATGAGGAGCACTGAAGCTTTCTTT. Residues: CASNLGQGMRSTEAFF.

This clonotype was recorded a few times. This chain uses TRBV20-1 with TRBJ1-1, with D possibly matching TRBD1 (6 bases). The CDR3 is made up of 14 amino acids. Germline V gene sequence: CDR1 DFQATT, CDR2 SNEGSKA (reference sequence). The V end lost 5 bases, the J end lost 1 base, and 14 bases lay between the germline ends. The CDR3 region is CSARRGGQNTEAFF. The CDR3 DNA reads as TGCAGTGCTCGAAGGGGGGGACAGAACACTGAAGCTTTCTTT.

For the CDR3, the DNA is TGTGCCAGCAGCCCTGGACAGGGGGCGAGGGCTGAAGCTTTCTTT. It translates to CASSPGQGARAEAFF. The gene calls are TRBV7-9 and TRBJ1-1; TRBD1 matches 11 bases. The J segment lost 6 bases and the V segment lost 5 bases, leaving 8 bases of the junction unmatched. CDR1 is SEHNR, CDR2 FQNEAQ, per germline (reference sequence). The CDR3 is 15 amino acids. The full variable domain, its missing parts supplied by reference TRBV7-9 and TRBJ1-1, is DTGVSQNPRHKITKRGQNVTFRCDPISEHNRLYWYRQTLGQGPEFLTYFQNEAQLEKSRLLSDRFSAERPKGSFSTLEIQRTEQGDSAMYLCASSPGQGARAEAFFGQGTRLTVV.

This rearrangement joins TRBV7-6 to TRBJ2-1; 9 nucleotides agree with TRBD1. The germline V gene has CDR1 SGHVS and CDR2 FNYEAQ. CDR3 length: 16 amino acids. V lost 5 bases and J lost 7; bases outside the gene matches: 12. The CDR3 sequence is CASSDTGGPPANEQFF. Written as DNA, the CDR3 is TGTGCCAGCAGCGACACAGGGGGCCCCCCGGCGAATGAGCAGTTCTTC.

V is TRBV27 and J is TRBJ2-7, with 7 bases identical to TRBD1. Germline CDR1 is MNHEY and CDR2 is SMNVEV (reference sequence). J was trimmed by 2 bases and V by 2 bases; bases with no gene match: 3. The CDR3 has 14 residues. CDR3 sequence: CASSLTGTAYEQYF. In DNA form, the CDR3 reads TGTGCCAGCAGTTTAACGGGGACAGCCTACGAGCAGTACTTC.